Listed below are T cell receptor beta chains from one sample, sequenced in a study of blood T cell repertoires in COVID-19. Sequencing used immunoSEQ multiplex PCR; TCRdb keeps in-frame clones, though not all of them. The sample lists fewer than 110,000 clones, approximately 89% occurring once. Material: peripheral blood. These receptors came from an elderly woman in a cohort sampled during active COVID-19. Each CDR3 is given with its conserved first and last residue. A D gene is named only where the DNA matches it firmly. Clone size appears in some rows only: once, few, many, or a class for an expanded clone.

J gene	clone size	V gene	D gene	CDR3 DNA	CDR3 protein
TRBJ2-7	-	TRBV6-5	TRBD1	TGTGCCAGCAGGGCGACAGGGTCGGGCGAGCAGTACTTC	CASRATGSGEQYF
TRBJ1-6	once	TRBV6-4	-	TGTGCCAGCAGTGGGACAGCTAATTCACCCCTCCACTTT	CASSGTANSPLHF
TRBJ2-7	-	TRBV18	TRBD1	TGTGCCAGCTCACCGACAGGGGGCAGGAACGAGCAGTACTTC	CASSPTGGRNEQYF
TRBJ1-1	-	TRBV18	TRBD1	TGTGCCAGCTCACCCCAAGGGACAGGGATTATGAACACTGAAGCTTTCTTT	CASSPQGTGIMNTEAFF
TRBJ1-6	-	TRBV6-4	-	TGTGCCAGCCCGTGTGGTAGTTCACCCCTCCACTTT	CASPCGSSPLHF
TRBJ2-3	-	TRBV5-4	-	TGTGCCAGCCGGTACCAAGTCACAGATACGCAGTATTTT	CASRYQVTDTQYF
TRBJ1-5	-	TRBV18	-	TGTGCCAGCTCACCGGAGCGTCTTCAGCCCCAGCATTTT	CASSPERLQPQHF
TRBJ1-1	-	TRBV6-6	TRBD1	TGTGCCAGCAGTATAGCTCCGGGACAGGGGCGCCCTGAAGCTTTCTTT	CASSIAPGQGRPEAFF
TRBJ2-1	-	TRBV24-1	-	TGTGCCACCAGTGACTTTGGACTGAATGAGCAGTTCTTC	CATSDFGLNEQFF
TRBJ2-1	few	TRBV10-2	TRBD2	TGCCCCTGCAGACGACTAGCGGAAAGAAGCTCCTACAATGAGCAGTTCTTC	CPCRRLAERSSYNEQFF
TRBJ2-1	-	TRBV19	-	TGTGCCAGTAGTATAGATCTGGGCCTAATTGACAATGAGCAGTTCTTC	CASSIDLGLIDNEQFF
TRBJ2-7	few	TRBV4-2	TRBD2	TGTGCCAGCAGCCAAGAATATAGCGGGAGTGTTTACGAGCAGTACTTC	CASSQEYSGSVYEQYF
TRBJ1-5	-	TRBV10-3	-	TGTGCCATCAGTGAGGGACAACCAGGGCAGCCCCAGCATTTT	CAISEGQPGQPQHF
TRBJ2-6	-	TRBV6-1	-	TGTGCCAGCAGTGAAAAAGGTCTGGAACTAAGCTCTGGGGCCAACGTCCTGACTTTC	CASSEKGLELSSGANVLTF
TRBJ1-1	-	TRBV5-6	TRBD1	TGTGCCAGCAGCTTGGCCGACAGGGGACCCGAGGGGGACACTGAAGCTTTCTTT	CASSLADRGPEGDTEAFF
TRBJ2-6	-	TRBV10-2	-	TGCGCCAGCAGTGCCGGCGGGCTAACGGGCCTATCTCGATACTCTGGGGCCAACGTCCTGACTTTC	CASSAGGLTGLSRYSGANVLTF
TRBJ1-6	-	TRBV30	-	TGTGCCTGGAGTGTAACAGGGTCAAACTCACCCCTCCACTTT	CAWSVTGSNSPLHF
TRBJ2-4	-	TRBV7-9	TRBD2	TGTGCCAGCAGCCCCCTGGAGCGGGGGGAACCTTCCAAAAACATTCAGTACTTC	CASSPLERGEPSKNIQYF
TRBJ1-6	-	TRBV6-1	-	TGTGCCAGCAGTGAAGCTAGCCTCCCGGCCACCTCACCCCTCCACTTT	CASSEASLPATSPLHF
TRBJ1-4	-	TRBV3-1/TRBV3-2	-	TGTGCCAGCAGCGGGGTACAGGGTGGGGAAAAACTGTTTTTT	CASSGVQGGEKLFF
TRBJ1-1	-	TRBV11-3	-	TGTGCCAGCAGCTTAGGTTTTCGGTTTCGCAACACTGAAGCTTTCTTT	CASSLGFRFRNTEAFF
TRBJ1-3	-	TRBV6-6	-	TGTGCCAGCAACTTACAGGGCTCTGGAAACACCATATATTTT	CASNLQGSGNTIYF
TRBJ2-2	-	TRBV2	TRBD1	TGTGCCAGCAGTCGTCGCAGGGGGTCCACCGGGGAGCTGTTTTTT	CASSRRRGSTGELFF
TRBJ2-7	-	TRBV10-2	-	TGCGCCAGCAAGGCGCAGCGCGAGATCTACGAGCAGTACTTC	CASKAQREIYEQYF
TRBJ1-3	-	TRBV21-1	-	TGTGCCAGCAGCAACATCAAGCCAGGGGGAAACACCATATATTTT	CASSNIKPGGNTIYF
TRBJ2-7	few	TRBV23-1	-	TGCGCCAGCAGTCAAAAAGGAGGGGACTACGAGCAGTACTTC	CASSQKGGDYEQYF
TRBJ1-4	-	TRBV27	-	TGTGCCAGCAGTTCCTCAGGGGTAGTGGAAAAACTGTTTTTT	CASSSSGVVEKLFF
TRBJ2-1	-	TRBV10-1	TRBD2	TGCGCCAGCAGTCCTAGCGGGAGGCGCAATGAGCAGTTCTTC	CASSPSGRRNEQFF
TRBJ2-3	-	TRBV5-1	-	TGCGCCAGCAGCTTAAACGGTGCAGATACGCAGTATTTT	CASSLNGADTQYF
TRBJ2-1	few	TRBV19	-	TGTGCCAGTAGTACCGTCCCCCGACTAGTTGGCAATGAGCAGTTCTTC	CASSTVPRLVGNEQFF
TRBJ2-6	-	TRBV3-1/TRBV3-2	-	TGTGCCAGCAGCCCTGTCCGGGGTATCTCTGGGGCCAACGTCCTGACTTTC	CASSPVRGISGANVLTF
TRBJ2-1	-	TRBV10-1	-	TGCGCCAGCAATAGAGGTGAGCAGTTCTTC	CASNRGEQFF
TRBJ2-7	-	TRBV28	-	TGTGCCAGCAGTTTAAGGGGGGAGGGGAACGAGCAGTACTTC	CASSLRGEGNEQYF
TRBJ1-2	-	TRBV19	-	TGTGCCAGTAGTAACAGGGAGTTCTATGGCTACACCTTC	CASSNREFYGYTF
TRBJ1-4	-	TRBV19	TRBD1	TGTGCCAGTAAATCCGGAAGGGGGCTACGGGAAAAACTGTTTTTT	CASKSGRGLREKLFF
TRBJ1-5	-	TRBV2	TRBD1	TGTGCCAGCAGGGCTGGGACAGTTAGCAATCAGCCCCAGCATTTT	CASRAGTVSNQPQHF
TRBJ2-1	-	TRBV5-1	TRBD2	TGCGCCAGCAGCACTAGCGGGTCCTCCTACAATGAGCAGTTCTTC	CASSTSGSSYNEQFF
TRBJ2-2	few	TRBV6-5	TRBD1	TGTGCCAGCAGTTGGGACAGGAAGAACACCGGGGAGCTGTTTTTT	CASSWDRKNTGELFF
TRBJ2-3	-	TRBV5-1	TRBD1	TGCGCCAGCAGCCGGGACAGCCCCACAGATACGCAGTATTTT	CASSRDSPTDTQYF
TRBJ2-5	-	TRBV12-3/TRBV12-4	-	TGTGCCAGCACCCTAAAGGAGACCCAGTACTTC	CASTLKETQYF
TRBJ2-2	once	TRBV3-1/TRBV3-2	-	TGTGCCAGCAGCTCCCAGGGGGGCCGGAACGGGGAGCTGTTTTTT	CASSSQGGRNGELFF
TRBJ2-1	-	TRBV6-5	TRBD2	TGTGCCAGCAGTTACTCCCTAGCGGGGTACAATGAGCAGTTCTTC	CASSYSLAGYNEQFF
TRBJ2-1	once	TRBV6-2/TRBV6-3	-	TGTGCCAGCAGTCAAACTAGCATCGATGAGCAGTTCTTC	CASSQTSIDEQFF
TRBJ1-1	-	TRBV14	-	TGTGCCAGCAGCGGCCCGACAGTTACGAACACTGAAGCTTTCTTT	CASSGPTVTNTEAFF
TRBJ1-1	-	TRBV5-1	-	TGCGCCAGCAGCTTTCAGCCAGGGTGGACTGAAGCTTTCTTT	CASSFQPGWTEAFF
TRBJ1-2	-	TRBV19	-	TGTGCCAGTTCCGGACGGGAGAACTATGGCTACACCTTC	CASSGRENYGYTF
TRBJ2-7	-	TRBV6-5	-	TGTGCCAGCAGTTCCCAAACAGGGACCTACGAGCAGTACTTC	CASSSQTGTYEQYF
TRBJ1-4	-	TRBV4-1	-	TGCGCCAGCAGCCAAGATCAGGCGGGGACAACTAATGAAAAACTGTTTTTT	CASSQDQAGTTNEKLFF
TRBJ2-2	-	TRBV23-1	-	TGCGCCAGCAGTCAACCCGTTTCTCGAAACTCTTTGGGTGGAGCCGGCCGGGGAGCTGTTTTT	CASSQPVSRNSLGGAGRGAVF
TRBJ1-1	-	TRBV7-9	-	TGTGCCAGCAGCTCCGGGGCAGGGGTAACTGCTGAAGCTTTCTTT	CASSSGAGVTAEAFF
TRBJ2-1	-	TRBV7-9	-	TGTGCCAGCAGCCTTTCAGGCTCTGGTGAGCAGTTCTTC	CASSLSGSGEQFF
TRBJ1-2	-	TRBV15	TRBD1	TGTGCCACCAGCAAGGACAGGGGACTCAGTCTTGACTACACCTTC	CATSKDRGLSLDYTF
TRBJ2-7	-	TRBV3-1/TRBV3-2	-	TGTGCCAGCAGCCAAAGCCAAGAGCAGTACTTC	CASSQSQEQYF
TRBJ2-3	-	TRBV5-6	-	TGTGCCAGCAGCTTCTGGGGGCGGAATACGCAGTATTTT	CASSFWGRNTQYF